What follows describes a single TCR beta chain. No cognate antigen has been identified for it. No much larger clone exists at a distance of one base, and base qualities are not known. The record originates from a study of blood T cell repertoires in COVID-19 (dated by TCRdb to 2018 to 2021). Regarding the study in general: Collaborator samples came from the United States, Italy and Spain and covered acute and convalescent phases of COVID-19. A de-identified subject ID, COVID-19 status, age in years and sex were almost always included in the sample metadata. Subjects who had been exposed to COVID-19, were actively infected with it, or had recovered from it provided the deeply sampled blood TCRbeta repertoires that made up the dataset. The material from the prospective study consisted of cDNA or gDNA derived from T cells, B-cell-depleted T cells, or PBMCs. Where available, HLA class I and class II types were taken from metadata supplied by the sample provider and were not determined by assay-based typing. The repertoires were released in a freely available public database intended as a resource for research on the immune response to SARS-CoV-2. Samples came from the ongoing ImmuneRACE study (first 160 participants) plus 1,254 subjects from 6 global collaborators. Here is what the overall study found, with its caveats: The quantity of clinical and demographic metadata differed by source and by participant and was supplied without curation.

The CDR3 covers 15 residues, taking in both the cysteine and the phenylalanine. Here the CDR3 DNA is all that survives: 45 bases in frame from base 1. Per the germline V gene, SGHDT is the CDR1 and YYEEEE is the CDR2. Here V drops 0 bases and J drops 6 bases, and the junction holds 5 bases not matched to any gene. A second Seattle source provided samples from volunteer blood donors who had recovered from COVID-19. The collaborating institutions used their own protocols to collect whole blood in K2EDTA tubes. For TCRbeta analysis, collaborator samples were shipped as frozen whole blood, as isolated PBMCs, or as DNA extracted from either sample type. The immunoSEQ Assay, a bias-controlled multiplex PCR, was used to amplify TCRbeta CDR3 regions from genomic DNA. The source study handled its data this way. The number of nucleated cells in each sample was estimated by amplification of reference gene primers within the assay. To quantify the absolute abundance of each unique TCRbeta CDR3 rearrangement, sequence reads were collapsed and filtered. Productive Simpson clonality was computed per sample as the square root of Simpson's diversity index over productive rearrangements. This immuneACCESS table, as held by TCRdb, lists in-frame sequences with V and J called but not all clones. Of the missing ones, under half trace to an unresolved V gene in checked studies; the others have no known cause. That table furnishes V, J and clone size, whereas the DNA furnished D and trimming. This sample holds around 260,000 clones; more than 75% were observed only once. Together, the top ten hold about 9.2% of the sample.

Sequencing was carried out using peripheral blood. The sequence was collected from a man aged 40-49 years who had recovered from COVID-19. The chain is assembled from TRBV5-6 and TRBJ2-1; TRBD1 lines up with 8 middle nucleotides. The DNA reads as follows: TGTGCCAGCAGCTTGGGCGGACAGGGTGGCAATGAGCAGTTCTTC. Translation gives CASSLGGQGGNEQFF.